This T cell receptor beta chain was identified during a study of CD8 T cells in ankylosing spondylitis. Trimming removed 1 base from V and 6 bases from J, with 13 bases in between. The CDR3 sequence is 14 residues long. Germline V gene data show CDR1 as LGHNA and CDR2 as YNFKEQ. Points from the study as a whole: Seemingly characteristic of ankylosing spondylitis blood was a TCR beta motif consisting of roughly 8 highly homologous variants.

TCRdb re-called the 5' RACE reads with MiXCR, one entry per CDR3 protein. Of about 500,000 distinct CDR3 sequences in the sample, approximately 5% were seen once. In this sample, this clonotype turned up many times. Its matching antigen is unknown. Sequencing input: blood, either unsorted or a sorted T cell fraction (not recorded which). The chain carries TRBV4-2 and TRBJ2-7; no reliable D call. This receptor was taken from a male donor with ankylosing spondylitis. In DNA, the CDR3 is TGTGCCAGCAGCCAAGTAGGTGGAACGGGCGAGCAGTACTTC. Protein product: CASSQVGGTGEQYF.